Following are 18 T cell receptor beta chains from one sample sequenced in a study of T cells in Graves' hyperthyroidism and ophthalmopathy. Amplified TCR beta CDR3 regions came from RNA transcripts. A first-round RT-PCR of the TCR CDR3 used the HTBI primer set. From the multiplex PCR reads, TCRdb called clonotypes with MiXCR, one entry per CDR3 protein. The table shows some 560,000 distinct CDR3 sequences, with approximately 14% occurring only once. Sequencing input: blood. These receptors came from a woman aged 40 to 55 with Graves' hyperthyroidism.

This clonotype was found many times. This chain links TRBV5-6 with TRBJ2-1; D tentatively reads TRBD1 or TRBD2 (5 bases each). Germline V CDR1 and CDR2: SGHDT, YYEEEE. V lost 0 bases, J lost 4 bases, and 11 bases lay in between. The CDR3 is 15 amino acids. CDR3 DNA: TGTGCCAGCAGCTTGGCCTGGGGACCTTACAATGAGCAGTTCTTC. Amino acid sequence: CASSLAWGPYNEQFF.

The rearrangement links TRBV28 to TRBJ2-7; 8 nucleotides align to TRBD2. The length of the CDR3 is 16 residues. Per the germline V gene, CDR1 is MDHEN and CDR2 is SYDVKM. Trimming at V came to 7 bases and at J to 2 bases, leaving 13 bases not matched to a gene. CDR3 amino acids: CASTLSLGLVAYEQYF. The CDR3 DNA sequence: TGTGCCAGCACCCTTTCCCTGGGACTAGTGGCCTACGAGCAGTACTTC.

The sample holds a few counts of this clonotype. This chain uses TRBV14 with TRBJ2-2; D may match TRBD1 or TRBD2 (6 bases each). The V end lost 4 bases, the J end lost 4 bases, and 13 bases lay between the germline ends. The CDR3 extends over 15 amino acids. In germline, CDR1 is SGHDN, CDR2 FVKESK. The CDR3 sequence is CASSLTRGGTGELFF. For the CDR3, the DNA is TGTGCCAGCAGCCTTACCAGGGGAGGCACCGGGGAGCTGTTTTTT.

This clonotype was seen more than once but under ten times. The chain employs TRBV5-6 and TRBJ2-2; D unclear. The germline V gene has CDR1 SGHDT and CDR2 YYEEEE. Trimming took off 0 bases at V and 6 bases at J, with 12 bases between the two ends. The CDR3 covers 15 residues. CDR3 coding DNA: TGTGCCAGCAGCTTGGACCGGACCCAGCCCGGGGAGCTGTTTTTT. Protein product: CASSLDRTQPGELFF.

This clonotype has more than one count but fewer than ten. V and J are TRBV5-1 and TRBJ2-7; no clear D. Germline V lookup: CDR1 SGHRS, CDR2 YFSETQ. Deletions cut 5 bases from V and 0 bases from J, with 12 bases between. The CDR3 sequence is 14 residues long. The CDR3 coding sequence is TGCGCCAGCAGTTTTACGGCAGGCTCCTACGAGCAGTACTTC. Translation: CASSFTAGSYEQYF.

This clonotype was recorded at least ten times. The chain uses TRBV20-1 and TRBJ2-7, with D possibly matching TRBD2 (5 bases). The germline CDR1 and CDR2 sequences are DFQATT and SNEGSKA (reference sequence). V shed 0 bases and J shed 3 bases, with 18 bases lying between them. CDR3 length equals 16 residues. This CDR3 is CSARDRGAGPGYEQYF. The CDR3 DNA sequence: TGCAGTGCTAGAGATCGTGGCGCGGGCCCAGGCTACGAGCAGTACTTC.

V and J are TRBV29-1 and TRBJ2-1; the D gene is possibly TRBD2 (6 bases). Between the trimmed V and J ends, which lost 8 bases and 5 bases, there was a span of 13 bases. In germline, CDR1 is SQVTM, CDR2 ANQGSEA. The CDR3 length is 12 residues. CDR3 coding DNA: TGCAGCACGCGACAGCGGGACAATGAGCAGTTCTTC. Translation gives CSTRQRDNEQFF.

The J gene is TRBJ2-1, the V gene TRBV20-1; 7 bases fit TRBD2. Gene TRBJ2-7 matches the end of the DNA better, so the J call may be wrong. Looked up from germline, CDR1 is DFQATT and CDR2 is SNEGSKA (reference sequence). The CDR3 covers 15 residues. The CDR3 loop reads CSAKAWEGTYNEQYF. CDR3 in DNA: TGCAGTGCCAAAGCTTGGGAGGGGACCTACAATGAGCAGTACTTC.

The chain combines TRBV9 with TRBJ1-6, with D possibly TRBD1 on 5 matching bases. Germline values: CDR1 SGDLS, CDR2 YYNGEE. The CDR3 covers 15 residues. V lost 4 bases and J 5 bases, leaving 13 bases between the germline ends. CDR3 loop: CASSPGLPDNSPLHF. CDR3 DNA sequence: TGTGCCAGCAGCCCAGGGCTGCCCGATAATTCACCCCTCCACTTT.

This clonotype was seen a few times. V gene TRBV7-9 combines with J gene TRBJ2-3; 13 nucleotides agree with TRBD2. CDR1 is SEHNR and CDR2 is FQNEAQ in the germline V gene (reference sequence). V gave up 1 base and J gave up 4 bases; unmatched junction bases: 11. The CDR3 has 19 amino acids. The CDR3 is CASSLELAGGKGAADTQYF. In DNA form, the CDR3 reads TGTGCCAGCAGCTTAGAACTAGCGGGAGGGAAGGGGGCCGCAGATACGCAGTATTTT.

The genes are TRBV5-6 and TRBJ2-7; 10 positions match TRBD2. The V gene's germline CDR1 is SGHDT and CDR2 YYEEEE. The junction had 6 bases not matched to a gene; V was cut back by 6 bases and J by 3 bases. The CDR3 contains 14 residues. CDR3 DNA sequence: TGTGCCAGCACCTCGGGACTAGCGTTCTACGAGCAGTACTTC. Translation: CASTSGLAFYEQYF.

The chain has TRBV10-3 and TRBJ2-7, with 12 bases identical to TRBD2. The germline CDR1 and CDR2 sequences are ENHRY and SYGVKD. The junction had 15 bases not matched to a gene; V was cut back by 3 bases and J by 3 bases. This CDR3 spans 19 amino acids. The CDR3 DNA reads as TGTGCCATCAGTGATATGGTTTCTAGCGGGAGGGGCGCGAACTACGAGCAGTACTTC. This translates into CAISDMVSSGRGANYEQYF.

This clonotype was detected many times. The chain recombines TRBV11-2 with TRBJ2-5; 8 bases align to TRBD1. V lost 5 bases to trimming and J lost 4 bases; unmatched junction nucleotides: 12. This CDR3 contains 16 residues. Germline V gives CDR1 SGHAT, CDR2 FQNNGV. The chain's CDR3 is CASSARRGQGAETQYF. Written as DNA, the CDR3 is TGTGCCAGCAGCGCCCGGCGAGGACAGGGAGCAGAGACCCAGTACTTC.

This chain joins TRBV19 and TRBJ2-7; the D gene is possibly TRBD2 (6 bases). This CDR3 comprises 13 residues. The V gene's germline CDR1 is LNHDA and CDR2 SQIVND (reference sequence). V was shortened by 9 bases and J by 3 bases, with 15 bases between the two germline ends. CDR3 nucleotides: TGTGCCAGCCATACGGCGGGGCGCTACGAGCAGTACTTC. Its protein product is CASHTAGRYEQYF.

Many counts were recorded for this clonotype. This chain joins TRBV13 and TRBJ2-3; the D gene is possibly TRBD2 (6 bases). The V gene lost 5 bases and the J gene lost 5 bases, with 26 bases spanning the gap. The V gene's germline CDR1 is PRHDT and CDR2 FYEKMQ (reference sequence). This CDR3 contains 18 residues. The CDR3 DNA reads TGTGCCAGCAGCCGTGCCGAATCACTAGCACTGCTGGGAGATACGCAGTATTTT. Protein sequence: CASSRAESLALLGDTQYF.

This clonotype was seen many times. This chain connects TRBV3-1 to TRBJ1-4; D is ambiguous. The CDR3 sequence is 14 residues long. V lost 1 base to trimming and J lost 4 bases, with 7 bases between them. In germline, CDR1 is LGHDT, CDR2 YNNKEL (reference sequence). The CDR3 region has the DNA TGTGCCAGCAGCCAAGCGGCGGTTAATGAAAAACTGTTTTTT. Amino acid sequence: CASSQAAVNEKLFF.

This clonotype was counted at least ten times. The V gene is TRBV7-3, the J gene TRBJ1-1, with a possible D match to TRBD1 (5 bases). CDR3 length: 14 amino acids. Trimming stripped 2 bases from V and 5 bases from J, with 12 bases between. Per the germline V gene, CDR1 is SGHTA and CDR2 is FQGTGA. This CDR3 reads CASSLQGGGTEAFF. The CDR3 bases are TGTGCCAGCAGCTTACAGGGAGGTGGGACTGAAGCTTTCTTT. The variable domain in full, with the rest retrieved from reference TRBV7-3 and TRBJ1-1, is GAGVSQTPSNKVTEKGKYVELRCDPISGHTALYWYRQSLGQGPEFLIYFQGTGAADDSGLPNDRFFAVRPEGSVSTLKIQRTERGDSAVYLCASSLQGGGTEAFFGQGTRLTVV.

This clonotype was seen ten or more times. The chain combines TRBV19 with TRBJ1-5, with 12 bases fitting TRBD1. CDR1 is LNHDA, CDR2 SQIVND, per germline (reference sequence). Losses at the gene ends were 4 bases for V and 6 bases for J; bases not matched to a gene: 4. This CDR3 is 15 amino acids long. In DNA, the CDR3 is TGTGCCAGTAGTAGCGGGACAGGGGGCGGTCAGCCCCAGCATTTT. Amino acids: CASSSGTGGGQPQHF.